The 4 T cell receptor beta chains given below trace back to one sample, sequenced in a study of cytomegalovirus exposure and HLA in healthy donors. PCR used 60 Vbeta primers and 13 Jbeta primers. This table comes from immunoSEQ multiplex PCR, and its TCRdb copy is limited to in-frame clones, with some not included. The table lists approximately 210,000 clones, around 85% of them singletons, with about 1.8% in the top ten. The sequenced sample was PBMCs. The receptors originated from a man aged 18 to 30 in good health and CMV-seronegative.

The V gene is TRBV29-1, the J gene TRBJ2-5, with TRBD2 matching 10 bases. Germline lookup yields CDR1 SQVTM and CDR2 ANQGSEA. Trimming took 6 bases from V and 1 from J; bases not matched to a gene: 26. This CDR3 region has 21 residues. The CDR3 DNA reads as TGCAGCGTAGCGGCGGAACCCCTTGTTTCGCCTAGCGGGAGACCCCAAGAGACCCAGTACTTC. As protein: CSVAAEPLVSPSGRPQETQYF.

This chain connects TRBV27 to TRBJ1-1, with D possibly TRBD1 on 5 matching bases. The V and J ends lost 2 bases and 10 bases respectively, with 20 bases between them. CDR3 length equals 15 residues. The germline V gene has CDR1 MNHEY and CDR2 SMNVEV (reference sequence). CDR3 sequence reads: CASSLQGPVRWGAFF. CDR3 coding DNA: TGTGCCAGCAGTTTACAGGGCCCCGTGCGCTGGGGAGCTTTCTTT.

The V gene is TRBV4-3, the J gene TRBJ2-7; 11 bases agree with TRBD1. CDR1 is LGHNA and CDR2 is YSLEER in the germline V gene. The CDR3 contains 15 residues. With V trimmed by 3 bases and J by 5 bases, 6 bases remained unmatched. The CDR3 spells CASSQFPGQGDEQYF. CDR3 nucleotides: TGCGCCAGCAGCCAGTTCCCGGGACAGGGGGACGAGCAGTACTTC.

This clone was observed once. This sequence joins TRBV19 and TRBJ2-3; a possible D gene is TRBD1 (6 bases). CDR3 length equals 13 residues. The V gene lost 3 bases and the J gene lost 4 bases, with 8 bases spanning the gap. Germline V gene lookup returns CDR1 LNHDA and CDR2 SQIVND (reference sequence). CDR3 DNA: TGTGCCAGTAGTATTCAGGGGTCAGATACGCAGTATTTT. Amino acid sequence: CASSIQGSDTQYF.